A single sample gave rise to the 16 T cell receptor beta chains below, sequenced in a study of blood T cells in healthy people across ages. A second PCR of about 7 to 11 cycles used a sample-barcoded 5' primer and a J-beta primer mix. TCRdb ran MiXCR on the 5' RACE reads and lists one entry per CDR3 protein. Among 780,000 or so distinct CDR3 sequences, roughly three fifths were seen once, and the ten largest hold 20% to 30%. Sequenced input: blood. The receptors originated from a man aged 35-49 years in good health.

For this clonotype: A read error may be the cause here, since a much bigger clone is one base away. The chain links TRBV7-2 to TRBJ1-5; D gene uncertain. Trimming shortened V by 5 bases and J by 7 bases, and 15 bases separated the two germline ends. The CDR3 totals 14 residues. The V gene's germline CDR1 is SGHTA and CDR2 FQGNSA. Written as DNA, the CDR3 is TGTGCCAGCAGCACCAAGGGCGGGGAACAGCCCCAGCATTTT. Encoded protein: CASSTKGGEQPQHF.

The chain employs TRBV20-1 and TRBJ2-5; TRBD2 aligns across 8 bases. The tail of the sequence fits TRBJ2-7 better, so the J call may be wrong. This CDR3 comprises 16 residues. The germline V gene encodes CDR1 DFQATT and CDR2 SNEGSKA (reference sequence). Here the CDR3 reads CSAGPITGTRVDEQYF. CDR3 nucleotides: TGCAGTGCTGGACCAATTACCGGGACTAGAGTAGACGAGCAGTACTTC.

The chain uses TRBV12-3 or TRBV12-4 and TRBJ1-2; D is unclear. The length of the CDR3 is 12 residues. V was shortened by 3 bases and J by 3 bases, with 5 bases between the two germline ends. CDR3 protein: CASSFTHYGYTF. The CDR3, as DNA: TGTGCCAGCAGTTTTACGCACTATGGCTACACCTTC.

The chain links TRBV5-1 to TRBJ2-2, with 8 bases fitting TRBD1. V was clipped by 0 bases and J by 4 bases; unmatched bases: 5. CDR3 length: 16 residues. The germline V gene has CDR1 SGHRS and CDR2 YFSETQ. DNA of the CDR3: TGCGCCAGCAGCTTGGGACAGGGGATCGGCACCGGGGAGCTGTTTTTT. It encodes CASSLGQGIGTGELFF.

The V gene is TRBV9, the J gene TRBJ2-3; TRBD2 matches at 11 bases. This CDR3 spans 20 amino acids. Trimming removed 0 bases from V and 1 base from J; junction bases left unmatched: 13. Germline V CDR1 and CDR2: SGDLS, YYNGEE. The CDR3 loop reads CASSVDPASGGTGGTDTQYF. CDR3 nucleotide sequence: TGTGCCAGCAGCGTAGACCCTGCTAGCGGGGGGACCGGAGGCACAGATACGCAGTATTTT. Together with reference TRBV9 and TRBJ2-3, the CDR3 gives the full variable domain: DSGVTQTPKHLITATGQRVTLRCSPRSGDLSVYWYQQSLDQGLQFLIQYYNGEERAKGNILERFSAQQFPDLHSELNLSSLELGDSALYFCASSVDPASGGTGGTDTQYFGPGTRLTVL.

The genes are TRBV12-3 or TRBV12-4 and TRBJ2-7; 12 bases map to TRBD2. The CDR3 runs 15 residues. Trimming took 4 bases from V and 1 from J; bases not matched to a gene: 2. The CDR3 loop is CASSSTSGGSYEQYF. The CDR3 coding sequence is TGTGCCAGCAGTTCGACTAGCGGGGGATCCTACGAGCAGTACTTC.

The chain carries TRBV7-3 and TRBJ2-3, with 8 bases matching TRBD2. Trimming removed 2 bases from V and 1 base from J; junction bases left unmatched: 5. This CDR3 has 16 amino acids. CDR1 is SGHTA, CDR2 FQGTGA, per germline. The CDR3 coding sequence is TGTGCCAGCAGCTTACAAGCGGGAGCCGGCACAGATACGCAGTATTTT. Its protein product is CASSLQAGAGTDTQYF.

The rearrangement joins TRBV12-3 or TRBV12-4 to TRBJ2-5; 8 bases map to TRBD1. The J call may be wrong; the DNA end is better matched by TRBJ2-7. The CDR3 extends over 14 amino acids. The CDR3 spells CASSPRTGPHEQYF. CDR3 nucleotide sequence: TGTGCCAGCAGCCCTAGGACAGGGCCCCACGAGCAGTACTTC.

This clonotype has just one count. CDR3 sequence (DNA): TGCAGTGCTAGAGTGGAAGAAAAACTGTTTTTT. Encoded protein: CSARVEEKLFF. J is TRBJ1-4 and V is TRBV20-1; no reliable D call. The CDR3 consists of 11 residues. V lost 1 base, J lost 8 bases, and 5 bases lay in between. Germline V lookup: CDR1 DFQATT, CDR2 SNEGSKA (reference sequence).

J is TRBJ2-1 and V is TRBV10-3; the match to TRBD2 covers 7 bases. Germline V gives CDR1 ENHRY, CDR2 SYGVKD. The CDR3 has 17 residues. J gave up 2 bases and V 0 bases, and 7 bases lay outside the gene matches. CDR3 coding DNA: TGTGCCATCAGTGAGTCAAGCGGGGTAGACCCCTACAATGAGCAGTTCTTC. It yields the protein CAISESSGVDPYNEQFF.

This chain links TRBV7-8 with TRBJ1-1; D gene unclear. This CDR3 region has 12 residues. Trimming cost V 7 bases and J 0 bases, with 6 bases left between them. The germline V gene encodes CDR1 SGHVS and CDR2 FQNEAQ. DNA of the CDR3: TGTGCCAGCACCTCGTTGAACACTGAAGCTTTCTTT. Protein: CASTSLNTEAFF. Variable domain in full (rest from reference TRBV7-8 and TRBJ1-1): GAGVSQSPRYKVAKRGQDVALRCDPISGHVSLFWYQQALGQGPEFLTYFQNEAQLDKSGLPSDRFFAERPEGSVSTLKIQRTQQEDSAVYLCASTSLNTEAFFGQGTRLTVV.

J is TRBJ2-5 and V is TRBV20-1, with D tentatively TRBD2 (6 bases). Germline CDR1 is DFQATT and CDR2 is SNEGSKA (reference sequence). This CDR3 has 11 residues. V lost 7 bases and J lost 2, with 8 bases in between. The CDR3 here is CSGGLQETQYF. For the CDR3, the DNA is TGCAGTGGGGGACTTCAAGAGACCCAGTACTTC.

The chain recombines TRBV28 with TRBJ2-3; 14 nucleotides align to TRBD2. Germline V gene lookup returns CDR1 MDHEN and CDR2 SYDVKM. This CDR3 has 17 residues. V lost 6 bases, J lost 4 bases, and 9 bases stayed unmatched. The CDR3 here is CASRGGGLAGAPDTQYF. The CDR3 bases are TGTGCCAGCAGAGGGGGGGGACTAGCGGGAGCCCCAGATACGCAGTATTTT.

This clonotype was recorded only once. The V and J genes are TRBV27 and TRBJ2-1, with 13 positions matching TRBD2. Losses at the gene ends were 2 bases for V and 4 bases for J; bases not matched to a gene: 5. The CDR3 length is 17 residues. Germline loops: CDR1 MNHEY, CDR2 SMNVEV (reference sequence). The CDR3 region has the DNA TGTGCCAGCAGTTTAAGGACTAGCGGGAGTCAATACAATGAGCAGTTCTTC. This codes for CASSLRTSGSQYNEQFF.

The V and J genes are TRBV4-1 and TRBJ1-6; D perhaps matches TRBD1 (5 bases). This CDR3 comprises 14 residues. The germline V and J ends were trimmed by 4 bases and 7 bases, with 11 bases remaining between them. CDR1 is MGHRA, CDR2 YSYEKL, per germline. The CDR3 DNA follows: TGCGCCAGCAGCCCAAATTGGGGGAATTCACCCCTCCACTTT. The encoded protein is CASSPNWGNSPLHF.

This clonotype occurred a few times. This sequence joins TRBV15 and TRBJ2-5; 10 bases align to TRBD2. This CDR3 spans 15 amino acids. The ends lost 5 bases at V and 5 bases at J; junction bases unmatched: 8. Germline V gene lookup returns CDR1 LNHNV and CDR2 YYDKDF (reference sequence). CDR3 protein: CATSSRFSGRETQYF. CDR3 nucleotide sequence: TGTGCCACCAGCTCCAGGTTTAGCGGGAGGGAGACCCAGTACTTC. The full variable domain, its missing parts supplied by reference TRBV15 and TRBJ2-5, is DAMVIQNPRYQVTQFGKPVTLSCSQTLNHNVMYWYQQKSSQAPKLLFHYYDKDFNNEADTPDNFQSRRPNTSFCFLDIRSPGLGDTAMYLCATSSRFSGRETQYFGPGTRLLVL.